This note documents a single T cell receptor beta chain sequence. The antigen is unknown. Libraries were prepared by immunoSEQ multiplex PCR; TCRdb keeps only in-frame clonotypes and omits some of them. The sample contains about 1,800 clones, about 70% of which appear only once. The sample is drawn from a study of CD8 T cell repertoires and HIV-1 epitope variants. Study-level background: Each of Twenty-five Gag and Nef epitope peptides stimulated a separate culture. Enriched T cells were co-cultured with equal numbers of autologous T cell-negative antigen-presenting cells. Controls were a CMV, EBV and flu pool, Ebola AY9, and no peptide. Findings of the study overall: The assay identified only TCR beta chains of antigen-proliferating T cells.

CDR3 length: 14 amino acids. Trimming removed 2 bases from V and 3 bases from J, with 11 bases in between. CDR1 MNHEY and CDR2 SVGAGI come from the germline V gene. This TCR was sampled from a male donor with HIV. The sample comprised cultured CD8+ T cells derived from PBMCs. The chain recombines TRBV6-5 with TRBJ2-7, with D perhaps TRBD1 (5 bases). CDR3 in amino acids: CASSYEADSYEQYF. In nucleotides, the CDR3 is TGTGCCAGCAGTTACGAGGCAGACAGCTACGAGCAGTACTTC.